The next 18 T cell receptor beta chains were all read from a single sample in a study of molecular identifiers for immune sequencing clone quantification. TCRdb re-called the PCR reads with MiXCR, one entry per CDR3 protein. Of about 640,000 distinct CDR3 sequences listed, approximately 20% are singletons. Sequenced input: naive CD8+ T cells from blood, with Jurkat cell RNA spiked in. Subset defined: FACS-sorted CD8+CD4-CCR7+CD45RA+ naive T cells. These receptors all come from a human donor in good health. Some libraries in this study had Jurkat cell RNA spiked in.

CDR3 sequence: CASSEIGTFSSYNEQFF. CDR3 sequence (DNA): TGTGCCAGCAGTGAAATCGGGACCTTTAGCTCCTACAATGAGCAGTTCTTC. The chain employs TRBV2 and TRBJ2-1; perhaps D is TRBD1 or TRBD2 (5 bases each). The CDR3 has 17 residues. Germline CDR1 SNHLY, CDR2 FYNNEI. Trimming left V 2 bases short and J 0 bases short, with 14 bases between.

This clonotype was detected many times. V is TRBV4-3 and J is TRBJ2-3, with 9 bases matching TRBD2. Unmatched junction bases numbered 4, after V lost 1 base and J lost 2 bases. This CDR3 spans 16 amino acids. In germline, CDR1 is LGHNA, CDR2 YSLEER. CDR3 bases: TGCGCCAGCAGCCAAGCCCTAGCGGGATTCACAGATACGCAGTATTTT. This encodes CASSQALAGFTDTQYF.

With regard to this clonotype: This CDR3 is missing its conserved last phenylalanine or tryptophan, likely due to a read error. CDR3 loop: CASSLRGAATNYGYTS. CDR3 nucleotides: TGCGCCAGCAGCCTGCGGGGGGCAGCCACTAACTATGGCTACACCTCC. This chain connects TRBV5-1 to TRBJ1-2; D possibly corresponds to TRBD1 (6 bases). This CDR3 comprises 16 residues. The V end lost 4 bases, the J end lost 0 bases, and 16 bases lay between the germline ends. Germline V gene data show CDR1 as SGHRS and CDR2 as YFSETQ.

For this clonotype: A much larger clone lies one base from this, so it may be a read error. The conserved final phenylalanine or tryptophan is absent from the CDR3, which likely points to a read error. The V and J genes are TRBV14 and TRBJ1-1; D is unresolved. Trimming took 2 bases from V and 1 from J, leaving 8 bases between them. Germline CDR1 SGHDN, CDR2 FVKESK. The length of the CDR3 is 14 residues. DNA of the CDR3: TGTGCCAGCAGCCAATTAATGTCGAACACTGAAGCTTTCCTT. Translation gives CASSQLMSNTEAFL.

The table lists this clonotype with a few counts. The CDR3 DNA is TGTGCCAGCAGTCCCCCGGGCCAGATGAAGCGACCGTTCTTC. The encoded protein is CASSPPGQMKRPFF. This chain joins TRBV27 and TRBJ2-1; D uncertain. V was cut by 5 bases and J by 15 bases, with 23 bases left in between. The CDR3 sequence is 14 residues long. CDR1 and CDR2 (germline): MNHEY, SMNVEV (reference sequence).

The chain is built from TRBV12-5 and TRBJ2-7; TRBD1 matches at 7 bases. This CDR3 spans 12 amino acids. V gave up 6 bases and J gave up 6 bases; unmatched junction bases: 5. Germline V gene data show CDR1 as LGHNT and CDR2 as FRNRAP. The CDR3: CASGPTGFEQYF. The CDR3 region has the DNA TGTGCTAGTGGCCCGACAGGGTTCGAGCAGTACTTC.

The table lists this clonotype with many counts. The J gene is TRBJ2-3, the V gene TRBV20-1; perhaps D is TRBD1 or TRBD2 (6 bases each). Germline CDR1 and CDR2: DFQATT and SNEGSKA (reference sequence). CDR3 length: 17 amino acids. V was pared by 3 bases and J by 2 bases, with 21 bases between. The CDR3 spells CSASGLRQDQFTDTQYF. The CDR3 bases are TGCAGTGCTAGCGGACTAAGACAGGATCAATTCACAGATACGCAGTATTTT.

Turning to this clonotype: With a much larger clone just one base away, this may be a read error. The chain uses TRBV6-2 or TRBV6-3 and TRBJ2-4, with a tentative D call TRBD2 (5 bases). The V gene's germline CDR1 is MNHEY and CDR2 SVGEGT. Trimming took 8 bases from V and 3 from J, leaving 26 bases between them. This CDR3 spans 18 amino acids. In nucleotides, the CDR3 is TGTGCCAGCGGGCGGTCTAGCTCTCCGGCACCTAACAAAAACATTCAGTACTTC. It specifies CASGRSSSPAPNKNIQYF.

This clonotype was seen a few times. V and J are TRBV2 and TRBJ1-2; TRBD1 matches 7 bases. After removal of 9 bases from V and 4 bases from J, the junction contained 2 bases not matched to a gene. The CDR3 contains 11 residues. The germline V gene has CDR1 SNHLY and CDR2 FYNNEI. CDR3 in amino acids: CARGQSYGYTF. DNA of the CDR3: TGTGCCAGGGGACAGAGCTATGGCTACACCTTC.

This chain links TRBV28 with TRBJ2-7, with D tentatively TRBD1 (6 bases). V lost 11 bases to trimming and J lost 3 bases, with 14 bases between them. The germline gives CDR1 MDHEN, CDR2 SYDVKM. The CDR3 sequence is 12 residues long. CDR3 bases: TGTGCCGGCACCAAGACAGGCTACGAGCAGTACTTC. Residues: CAGTKTGYEQYF.

In its sample, this clonotype was seen many times. The chain links TRBV30 to TRBJ2-1, with 7 bases aligning to TRBD1. Germline CDR1 GTSNPN, CDR2 SVGIG (reference sequence). The CDR3 is 13 amino acids. The V segment lost 7 bases and the J segment 2 bases; nucleotides outside the gene matches: 5. DNA for the CDR3: TGTGCCTTCGACAGGGCTACCTACAATGAGCAGTTCTTC. Translated: CAFDRATYNEQFF. The whole variable domain, filled in from reference TRBV30 and TRBJ2-1, reads SQTIHQWPATLVQPVGSPLSLECTVEGTSNPNLYWYRQAAGRGLQLLFYSVGIGQISSEVPQNLSASRPQDRQFILSSKKLLLSDSGFYLCAFDRATYNEQFFGPGTRLTVL.

This clonotype was observed a handful of times. J is TRBJ1-2 and V is TRBV4-3; 7 bases are shared with TRBD1. CDR1 and CDR2 (germline): LGHNA, YSLEER. The CDR3 has 15 amino acids. V shed 0 bases and J 5 bases; nucleotides not matched to a gene: 6. This CDR3 is CASSQDLDRIYGYTF. CDR3 DNA: TGCGCCAGCAGCCAAGACCTGGACAGGATTTATGGCTACACCTTC.

Notes on this clonotype: A much larger clone is a single base away; this may be a read error. The chain carries TRBV7-9 and TRBJ2-7, with a possible D match to TRBD2 (6 bases). V lost 1 base and J lost 1, with 17 bases in between. The CDR3 sequence is 17 residues long. In germline, CDR1 is SEHNR, CDR2 FQNEAQ (reference sequence). The DNA of the CDR3 is TGTGCCAGCAGCTTAGAGCCTGGCGGGATACGTTCCTACGAGCAGTACTTC. It yields the protein CASSLEPGGIRSYEQYF.

This clonotype has ten or more counts. V and J are TRBV7-6 and TRBJ2-7; 9 bases map to TRBD2. The CDR3 extends over 16 amino acids. Germline V gene lookup returns CDR1 SGHVS and CDR2 FNYEAQ. The trim removed 1 base at V and 4 bases at J, leaving 8 bases unmatched. CDR3 sequence (DNA): TGTGCCAGCAGCTTAGGAGGCGGGGGGGGCTGGTACGAGCAGTACTTC. Encoded protein: CASSLGGGGGWYEQYF. Supplemented by reference TRBV7-6 and TRBJ2-7, the full variable domain reads GAGVSQSPRYKVTKRGQDVALRCDPISGHVSLYWYRQALGQGPEFLTYFNYEAQQDKSGLPNDRFSAERPEGSISTLTIQRTEQRDSAMYRCASSLGGGGGWYEQYFGPGTRLTVT.

A word on this clonotype: A much larger clone sits a single nucleotide away, making a read error possible. The rearrangement uses TRBV15 and TRBJ1-4; 7 bases align to TRBD1. The germline V gene has CDR1 LNHNV and CDR2 YYDKDF (reference sequence). The CDR3 runs to 13 residues. The CDR3 DNA follows: TGTGCCACCAACCCCAGGGGGGAGGAAAAACCGTTTTTT. As protein: CATNPRGEEKPFF.

This clonotype was seen ten or more times. The chain carries TRBV30 and TRBJ2-7; no firm D call. The CDR3 extends over 12 amino acids. Between the trimmed V and J ends, which lost 1 base and 2 bases, there was a span of 6 bases. The germline V gene encodes CDR1 GTSNPN and CDR2 SVGIG (reference sequence). The chain's CDR3 is CAWSAHTYEQYF. The CDR3, as DNA: TGTGCCTGGAGTGCCCATACCTACGAGCAGTACTTC.

This chain uses TRBV6-2 or TRBV6-3 with TRBJ2-7, with 8 positions matching TRBD1. The CDR3 is 14 residues long. Germline V gene lookup returns CDR1 MNHEY and CDR2 SVGEGT. V lost 8 bases, J lost 1 base, and 7 bases stayed unmatched. The chain's CDR3 is CASAYRGNSYEQYF. The CDR3 DNA is TGTGCCAGCGCATACAGGGGGAATTCCTACGAGCAGTACTTC.

The chain combines TRBV12-2 with TRBJ1-1. TRBV12-2 is given as a pseudogene. The CDR3 contains 13 residues. CDR3 nucleotides: TGTGCAAGTCGCTTATACATGAGCACTGAAGCTTTCTTT. Translating it yields CASRLYMSTEAFF.